Listed below are T cell receptor beta chains from one sample, sequenced in a study of CD8+ T cells in alopecia areata. Method: immunoSEQ multiplex PCR; TCRdb's copy keeps in-frame clones and lacks some. The sample contains 270,000 or so clones, roughly 64% of which appear only once. The sample here was CD4+ T cells sorted from blood, taken at week 24, from a patient treated with tofacitinib. The receptors shown here come from a human donor with alopecia areata. Each CDR3 is given with its conserved first and last residue. A D gene is named only where the DNA matches it firmly. Part of the rows lack a size; the others show once, few, many or a class for expanded clones.

TRBV2	TRBD1	TRBJ2-7	.	CASSVTTYFQGQGSYEQYF	TGTGCCAGCAGTGTAACCACTTACTTTCAGGGACAGGGCTCCTACGAGCAGTACTTC
TRBV5-1	.	TRBJ2-4	.	CASSSGQNIQYF	TGCGCCAGCAGCTCGGGTCAAAACATTCAGTACTTC
TRBV27	TRBD2	TRBJ2-3	.	CASGLAVSTDTQYF	TGTGCCAGCGGACTAGCGGTTAGCACAGATACGCAGTATTTT
TRBV2	TRBD1	TRBJ2-1	.	CASSERGLVSHNEQFF	TGTGCCAGCAGTGAGAGGGGGCTAGTAAGTCACAATGAGCAGTTCTTC
TRBV10-3	.	TRBJ1-3	.	CAIIADSGNTIYF	TGTGCCATCATCGCCGACTCTGGAAACACCATATATTTT
TRBV30	.	TRBJ1-5	few	CACTGTDSNQPQHF	TGTGCCTGCACCGGGACGGATAGCAATCAGCCCCAGCATTTT
TRBV4-1	.	TRBJ2-3	.	CASSVAGRDTQYF	TGCGCCAGCAGCGTCGCGGGGAGGGATACGCAGTATTTT
TRBV28	TRBD1	TRBJ2-7	few	CATLPGTVTYEQYF	TGTGCCACCCTACCAGGGACAGTAACCTACGAGCAGTACTTC
TRBV28	TRBD2	TRBJ2-7	.	CASSGLAGGLEQYF	TGTGCCAGCAGTGGACTAGCGGGGGGGCTCGAGCAGTACTTC
TRBV29-1	.	TRBJ1-4	.	CSVVQGRGEKLFF	TGCAGCGTTGTGCAGGGGCGAGGGGAAAAACTGTTTTTT
TRBV6-5	.	TRBJ2-7	.	CASMGQGAEQYF	TGTGCCAGCATGGGTCAAGGGGCCGAGCAGTACTTC
TRBV7-9	TRBD1	TRBJ1-1	.	CASSRPRDRDEAFF	TGTGCCAGCAGCCGACCGAGGGACAGAGATGAAGCTTTCTTT
TRBV29-1	.	TRBJ1-2	few	CSVEAAPLPQGSQGYTF	TGCAGCGTTGAGGCCGCCCCTCTCCCACAGGGATCGCAAGGCTACACCTTC
TRBV4-3	.	TRBJ2-5	once	CASSRLIQETQYF	TGCGCCAGCAGCCGATTAATACAAGAGACCCAGTACTTC
TRBV4-1	TRBD1	TRBJ2-4	.	CASSQGTGTAKNIQYF	TGCGCCAGCAGCCAAGGGACAGGGACGGCCAAAAACATTCAGTACTTC
TRBV4-2	TRBD2	TRBJ2-5	.	CASSRREGSGETQYF	TGTGCCAGCAGCCGTAGGGAGGGCTCGGGCGAGACCCAGTACTTC
TRBV9	.	TRBJ2-7	.	CASSVGGFRYEQYF	TGTGCCAGCAGCGTAGGAGGCTTCCGCTACGAGCAGTACTTC
TRBV6-1	.	TRBJ2-2	.	CASSLEGFTGELFF	TGTGCCAGCAGTTTGGAGGGATTCACCGGGGAGCTGTTTTTT
TRBV2	.	TRBJ1-1	.	CASSVGRYTEAFF	TGTGCCAGCAGTGTTGGGAGGTACACTGAAGCTTTCTTT
TRBV27	.	TRBJ2-7	once	CASKEMGGPNYEQYF	TGTGCCAGCAAGGAGATGGGGGGACCGAACTACGAGCAGTACTTC
TRBV6-1	TRBD1	TRBJ2-5	few	CASSVGGQGAKTQYF	TGTGCCAGCAGTGTGGGGGGACAGGGGGCGAAGACCCAGTACTTC
TRBV7-8	.	TRBJ1-2	.	CASSLVQDTNGYTF	TGTGCCAGCAGCTTAGTGCAGGACACCAACGGCTACACCTTC
TRBV29-1	TRBD1	TRBJ2-5	.	CSVSGTGGLKTQYF	TGCAGCGTTTCCGGGACAGGGGGCTTGAAGACCCAGTACTTC
TRBV30	TRBD1	TRBJ1-6	.	CAWSAGGPYNSPLHF	TGTGCCTGGAGTGCAGGGGGCCCTTATAATTCACCCCTCCACTTT
TRBV10-2	.	TRBJ1-2	.	CASSESGDYGYTF	TGCGCCAGCAGTGAGTCAGGGGACTATGGCTACACCTTC
TRBV30	TRBD1	TRBJ1-6	.	CAWNGQGFSPLHF	TGTGCCTGGAACGGACAGGGCTTTTCACCCCTCCACTTT
TRBV29-1	.	TRBJ1-2	.	CSVERGYGYTF	TGCAGCGTTGAACGGGGTTATGGCTACACCTTC
TRBV7-8	.	TRBJ1-2	.	CASSLRGDNYGYTF	TGTGCCAGCAGCCTCCGGGGTGATAACTATGGCTACACCTTC
TRBV15	TRBD1	TRBJ1-5	once	CATSRDRTGNQPQHF	TGTGCCACCAGCAGAGACAGGACAGGGAATCAGCCCCAGCATTTT
TRBV7-3	.	TRBJ2-4	few	CASSSGAKNIQYF	TGTGCCAGCAGCTCAGGGGCCAAAAACATTCAGTACTTC
TRBV30	.	TRBJ1-1	.	CAWTGWENTEAFF	TGTGCCTGGACAGGGTGGGAGAACACTGAAGCTTTCTTT
TRBV30	TRBD1	TRBJ2-7	.	CASTGGSYEQYF	TGTGCCTCTACAGGGGGGTCCTACGAGCAGTACTTC
TRBV13	.	TRBJ1-2	.	CASSLARVGYGYTF	TGTGCCAGCAGCTTAGCCAGGGTCGGCTATGGCTACACCTTC
TRBV6-1	TRBD1	TRBJ1-1	.	CASSRGPDTEAFF	TGTGCCAGCAGCAGGGGGCCGGACACTGAAGCTTTCTTT
TRBV9	TRBD2	TRBJ2-1	once	CASSVTGGYNEQFF	TGTGCCAGCAGCGTGACGGGGGGATACAATGAGCAGTTCTTC
TRBV30	TRBD2	TRBJ2-3	once	CASSGGYTDTQYF	TGTGCCTCTAGCGGGGGGTACACAGATACGCAGTATTTT
TRBV4-1	.	TRBJ1-5	.	CASSQVLGGRGQPQHF	TGCGCCAGCAGCCAAGTTTTGGGGGGTCGAGGTCAGCCCCAGCATTTT
TRBV7-9	.	TRBJ1-3	.	CASSRTPPGVYSGNTIYF	TGTGCCAGCAGCCGTACCCCTCCGGGGGTATACTCTGGAAACACCATATATTTT
TRBV4-1	.	TRBJ2-2	.	CASSQDRVPGELFF	TGCGCCAGCAGCCAAGATCGGGTTCCCGGGGAGCTGTTTTTT
TRBV25-1	.	TRBJ1-2	many	CASSGGVRDYGYTF	TGTGCCAGCAGTGGCGGCGTTCGGGACTATGGCTACACCTTC
TRBV2	.	TRBJ2-1	.	CASSEQGIYNEQFF	TGTGCCAGCAGTGAACAAGGGATCTACAATGAGCAGTTCTTC
TRBV30	.	TRBJ2-3	.	CAWSVQLGSLDTQYF	TGTGCCTGGAGTGTACAATTGGGCAGCTTGGATACGCAGTATTTT
TRBV4-1	.	TRBJ2-4	.	CASSQEWARVGVGLAKNIQYF	TGCGCCAGCAGCCAAGAGTGGGCTCGGGTAGGGGTTGGATTAGCCAAAAACATTCAGTACTTC
TRBV9	.	TRBJ2-7	.	CASSSRSNPTSDEQYF	TGTGCCAGCAGCTCTCGGTCAAACCCTACCTCAGACGAGCAGTACTTC
TRBV30	.	TRBJ1-5	.	CAWSPPRGVVQPQHF	TGTGCCTGGTCCCCACCCCGGGGGGTCGTTCAGCCCCAGCATTTT
TRBV5-6	.	TRBJ2-5	.	CASSYASGRETQYF	TGTGCCAGCAGCTATGCGTCCGGCCGGGAGACCCAGTACTTC
TRBV4-3	.	TRBJ1-2	.	CASSQDAGRGNYGYTF	TGCGCCAGCAGCCAAGACGCGGGCAGGGGTAACTATGGCTACACCTTC
TRBV7-8	TRBD2	TRBJ2-1	.	CASSSVGRGDNEQFF	TGTGCCAGCAGCTCCGTCGGCCGGGGGGATAATGAGCAGTTCTTC
TRBV27	TRBD1	TRBJ1-1	.	CASSSTGANTEAFF	TGTGCCAGCAGTTCAACAGGGGCGAACACTGAAGCTTTCTTT
TRBV7-2	.	TRBJ1-6	.	CASRGTDNSPLHF	TGTGCCAGCAGAGGGACCGATAATTCACCCCTCCACTTT
TRBV5-4	.	TRBJ2-2	few	CASSRWVTGELFF	TGTGCCAGCAGCCGATGGGTAACCGGGGAGCTGTTTTTT
TRBV5-1	TRBD2	TRBJ2-7	few	CASSLRPGLAGNEQYF	TGCGCCAGCAGCCTAAGACCGGGACTAGCGGGGAACGAGCAGTACTTC
TRBV11-1	TRBD1	TRBJ2-1	.	CASSLGQTYNEQFF	TGTGCCAGCAGCCTGGGACAGACCTACAATGAGCAGTTCTTC
TRBV5-1	TRBD2	TRBJ2-1	once	CASSRVPRSGASYNEQFF	TGCGCCAGCAGCCGTGTACCCCGAAGCGGGGCCTCCTACAATGAGCAGTTCTTC
TRBV19	.	TRBJ1-1	few	CASSIGKGTEAFF	TGTGCCAGTAGTATCGGAAAGGGCACTGAAGCTTTCTTT
TRBV7-8	.	TRBJ2-5	few	CASSLPSIGGETQYF	TGTGCCAGCAGCTTACCGTCCATCGGCGGGGAGACCCAGTACTTC
TRBV7-2	.	TRBJ1-4	.	CASSRTGEKLFF	TGTGCCAGCAGCCGCACAGGGGAAAAACTGTTTTTT
TRBV29-1	.	TRBJ1-5	.	CSGGDGGQPQHF	TGCAGCGGCGGGGACGGGGGTCAGCCCCAGCATTTT
TRBV5-4	.	TRBJ1-5	.	CASSLGPQGSNQPQHF	TGTGCCAGCAGCTTGGGACCCCAGGGGAGCAATCAGCCCCAGCATTTT
TRBV5-1	.	TRBJ2-1	few	CASSLGNEQFF	TGCGCCAGCAGCTTGGGCAATGAGCAGTTCTTC